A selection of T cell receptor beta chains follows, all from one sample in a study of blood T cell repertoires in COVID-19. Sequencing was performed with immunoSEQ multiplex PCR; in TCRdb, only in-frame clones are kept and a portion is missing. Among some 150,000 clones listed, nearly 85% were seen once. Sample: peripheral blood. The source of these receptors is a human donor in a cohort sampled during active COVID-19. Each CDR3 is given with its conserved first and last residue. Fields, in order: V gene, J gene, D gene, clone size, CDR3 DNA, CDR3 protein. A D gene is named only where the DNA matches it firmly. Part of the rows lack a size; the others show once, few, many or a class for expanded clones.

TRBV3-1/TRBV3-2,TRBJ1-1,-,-,TGTGCCAGCAGCCAGCGCCTGATGAACACTGAAGCTTTCTTT,CASSQRLMNTEAFF
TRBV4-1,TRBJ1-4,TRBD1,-,TGCGCCAGCAGCCAAGATAGGGGGACAGGGTATCATGAAAAACTGTTTTTT,CASSQDRGTGYHEKLFF
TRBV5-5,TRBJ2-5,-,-,TGTGCCAGCAGCTTCACCGGGACACCCTATTTACTCCAAGAGACCCAGTACTTC,CASSFTGTPYLLQETQYF
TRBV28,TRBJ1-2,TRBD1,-,TGTGCCACGCGGGGCAGGGGGCACTACTATGGCTACACCTTC,CATRGRGHYYGYTF
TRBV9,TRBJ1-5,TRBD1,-,TGTGCCAGCAGCGTTACAGGGGGCCATCAGCCCCAGCATTTT,CASSVTGGHQPQHF
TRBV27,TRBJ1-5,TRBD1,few,TGTGCCAGCAGACCGGCGGACAGGGGAAGCAATCAGCCCCAGCATTTT,CASRPADRGSNQPQHF
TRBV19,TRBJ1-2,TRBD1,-,TGTGCCAGTAGTGCCGGGACAGACTATGTTAAAGCTAACTATGGCTACACCTTC,CASSAGTDYVKANYGYTF
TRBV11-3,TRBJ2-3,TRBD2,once,TGTGCCAGCAGGGGATGGGCGGGAGGCCCTATTGGGGATACGCAGTATTTT,CASRGWAGGPIGDTQYF
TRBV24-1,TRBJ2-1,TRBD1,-,TGTGCCGTGGGAGACAGGGCGGGTGAGCAGTTCTTC,CAVGDRAGEQFF
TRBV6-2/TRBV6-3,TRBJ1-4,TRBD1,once,TGTGCCAGCAGTACTTCACAGGGGGCTGGTGAAAAACTGTTTTTT,CASSTSQGAGEKLFF
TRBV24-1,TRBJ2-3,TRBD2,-,TGTGCCACCAGTGACCCCAGGGAGGGAGATACGCAGTATTTT,CATSDPREGDTQYF
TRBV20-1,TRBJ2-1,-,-,TGCAGTGCCCCCTCAGGCAGGGAGCAGTTCTTC,CSAPSGREQFF
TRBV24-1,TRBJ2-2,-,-,TGTGCCACGTCCTACAGGGACACCGGGGAGCTGTTTTTT,CATSYRDTGELFF
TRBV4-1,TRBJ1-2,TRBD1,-,TGCGCCAGCAGCCAAGCCCCGGACAGGGGGTACACCTTC,CASSQAPDRGYTF
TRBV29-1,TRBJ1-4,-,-,TGCAGCGTCTTAAATGAAAAACTGTTTTTT,CSVLNEKLFF
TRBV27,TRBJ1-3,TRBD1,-,TGTGCCAGCAGGTTGACAGGGGCGTCTGGAAACACCATATATTTT,CASRLTGASGNTIYF
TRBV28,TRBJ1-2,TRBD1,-,TGTGCCAGCAGTTCGGCAGGGGGCGCTGGTAACTATGGCTACACCTTC,CASSSAGGAGNYGYTF
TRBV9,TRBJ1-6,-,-,TGTGCCAGCAGCGTTGGCAGACAGGCCGGCCGTTCACCCCTCCACTTT,CASSVGRQAGRSPLHF
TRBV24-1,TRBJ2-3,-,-,TGTGCCACCAGTGAAGCAACCGATAGCACAGATACGCAGTATTTT,CATSEATDSTDTQYF
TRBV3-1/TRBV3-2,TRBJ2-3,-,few,TGTGCCAGCAGCCCCCGTACAGATACGCAGTATTTT,CASSPRTDTQYF
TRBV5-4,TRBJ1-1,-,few,TGTGCCAGCAGTTACCAGGACAGACATATTGAAGCTTTCTTT,CASSYQDRHIEAFF
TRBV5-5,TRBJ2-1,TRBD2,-,TGTGCCAGCAGCTGGGGGACTACCTCCTACAATGAGCAGTTCTTC,CASSWGTTSYNEQFF
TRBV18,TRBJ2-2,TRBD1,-,TGTGCCAGCTCACCGGCTCCGGGACAGTACACCGGGGAGCTGTTTTTT,CASSPAPGQYTGELFF
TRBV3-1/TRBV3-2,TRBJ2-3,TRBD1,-,TGTGCCAGCAGCCAAGCTTCCAGGGGGCGAGCAGATACGCAGTATTTT,CASSQASRGRADTQYF
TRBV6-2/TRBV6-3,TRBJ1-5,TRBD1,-,TGTGCCAGCAGCCGAGTGGGACAGCGAACAAGGGGGTCCCAGCATTTT,CASSRVGQRTRGSQHF
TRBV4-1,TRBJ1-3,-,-,TGCGCCAGCAGCCAAGGCGGGTGGTCTGGAAACACCATATATTTT,CASSQGGWSGNTIYF
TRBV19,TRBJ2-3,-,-,TGTGCCAGTACCCCGGAGGGCCGAGATACGCAGTATTTT,CASTPEGRDTQYF
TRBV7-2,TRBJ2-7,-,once,TGTGCCAGCAGCGTTAGCATAGGAAGCGAGCAGTACTTC,CASSVSIGSEQYF
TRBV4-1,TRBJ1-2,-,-,TGCGCCAGCAGCCAAGGGGGCAGGAGGGAGTACGTCTATGGCTACACCTTC,CASSQGGRREYVYGYTF
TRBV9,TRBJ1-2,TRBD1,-,TGTGCCAGCAGCGTAGTCGAGGGACAGGGGTATGGCTACACCTTC,CASSVVEGQGYGYTF
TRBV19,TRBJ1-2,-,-,TGTGCCAGTAATCCCCCCGGGAGGCACTATGGCTACACCTTC,CASNPPGRHYGYTF
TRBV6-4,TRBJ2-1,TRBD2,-,TGTGCCAGCAGTGACGGTCTAGCGGGGGACTACAATGAGCAGTTCTTC,CASSDGLAGDYNEQFF
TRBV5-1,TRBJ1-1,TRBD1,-,TGCGCCAGCAGCTTGGGACAGGGGACCATGAACACTGAAGCTTTCTTT,CASSLGQGTMNTEAFF
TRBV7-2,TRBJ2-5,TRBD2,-,TGTGCCAGCAGCTTTAGCGGGAGCCAAGAGACCCAGTACTTC,CASSFSGSQETQYF
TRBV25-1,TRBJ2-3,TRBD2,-,TGTGCCAGCAGTAAGCTAGCGGGAGTAAGCACAGATACGCAGTATTTT,CASSKLAGVSTDTQYF
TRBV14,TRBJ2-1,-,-,TGTGCCAGCAGCCACCGCACAAGGGGTGAGCAGTTCTTC,CASSHRTRGEQFF
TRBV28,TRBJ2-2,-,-,TGTGGCACGACAGGAGACACCGGGGAGCTGTTTTTT,CGTTGDTGELFF
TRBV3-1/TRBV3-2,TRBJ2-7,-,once,TGTGCCAGCAGCCGTGGGGGAGGCGAGCAGTACTTC,CASSRGGGEQYF
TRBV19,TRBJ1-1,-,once,TGTGCCAGTAGTATAGGCCGCGGAGTTCCTGAAGCTTTCTTT,CASSIGRGVPEAFF